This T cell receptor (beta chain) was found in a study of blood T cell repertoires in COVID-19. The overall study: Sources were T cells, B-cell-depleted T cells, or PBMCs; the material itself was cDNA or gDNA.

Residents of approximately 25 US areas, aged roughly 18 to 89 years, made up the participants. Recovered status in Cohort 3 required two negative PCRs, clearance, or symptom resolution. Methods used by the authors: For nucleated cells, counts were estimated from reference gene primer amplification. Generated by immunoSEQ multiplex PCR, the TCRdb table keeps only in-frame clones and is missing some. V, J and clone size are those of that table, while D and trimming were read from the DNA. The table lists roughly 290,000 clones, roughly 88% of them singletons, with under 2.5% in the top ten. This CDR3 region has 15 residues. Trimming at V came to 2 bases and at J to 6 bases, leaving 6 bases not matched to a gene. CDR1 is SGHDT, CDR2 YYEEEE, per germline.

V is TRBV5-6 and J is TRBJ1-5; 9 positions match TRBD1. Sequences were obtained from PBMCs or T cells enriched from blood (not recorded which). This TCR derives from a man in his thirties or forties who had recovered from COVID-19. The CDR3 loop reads CASSLGQGRSQPQHF. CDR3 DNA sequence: TGTGCCAGCAGCTTAGGACAGGGGAGAAGTCAGCCCCAGCATTTT.